Following are 18 T cell receptor beta chains from one sample sequenced in a study of blood T cells in healthy people across ages. Together with a sample-barcoded 5' primer, a J-beta primer mix was included in a second PCR lasting roughly 6 to 12 cycles. Each CDR3 protein is one row after TCRdb ran MiXCR on the 5' RACE reads. The sample lists 800,000 to 950,000 distinct CDR3 sequences, just under 30% occurring once. This sample was shared with a second study, whose subject was T cells of mothers and their children.

Input material: blood. These receptors originate from a woman aged 40 to 55 in good health.

The J gene is TRBJ2-5, the V gene TRBV30; the match to TRBD2 covers 8 bases. Germline V CDR1 and CDR2: GTSNPN, SVGIG (reference sequence). Trimming cost V 1 base and J 2 bases; bases outside gene matches: 9. CDR3 length: 16 amino acids. The CDR3 sequence: CAWSATQLAEQETQYF. In DNA form, the CDR3 reads TGTGCCTGGAGTGCTACCCAACTAGCGGAACAAGAGACCCAGTACTTC.

Of note for this clonotype: This could be a read error, since a much larger clone is one nucleotide away. The CDR3 ends on some other residue instead of the conserved phenylalanine or tryptophan, so this is likely a read error. The CDR3 nucleotides are TGTGCCAGCAGCCACAGGACAACGGACTACGAGCAGTACTGC. It yields the protein CASSHRTTDYEQYC. V usage is TRBV7-9 and J usage is TRBJ2-4, with a tentative D call TRBD1 (5 bases). Gene TRBJ2-7 matches the end of the DNA better, so the J call may be wrong. The CDR3 is 14 residues long. Per germline, CDR1 SEHNR and CDR2 FQNEAQ (reference sequence).

This clonotype was observed a few times. The V call is TRBV5-6, the J call TRBJ2-3, with D perhaps TRBD1 (5 bases). The CDR3 is 16 residues long. V lost 3 bases to trimming and J lost 2 bases, with 16 bases between them. Germline CDR1 SGHDT, CDR2 YYEEEE. The CDR3 DNA follows: TGTGCCAGCAGCTCATGCGCCAGGGCCTACACAGATACGCAGTATTTT. Its protein is CASSSCARAYTDTQYF.

This clonotype has a handful of counts. The V call is TRBV6-2 or TRBV6-3, the J call TRBJ2-1; D is ambiguous. The CDR3 covers 16 residues. V was trimmed by 2 bases and J by 2 bases, leaving 13 bases between them. Per the germline V gene, CDR1 is MNHEY and CDR2 is SVGEGT. DNA for the CDR3: TGTGCCAGCAGTTACGACCGGGCAGCGACCTACAATGAGCAGTTCTTC. Its translation: CASSYDRAATYNEQFF.

This clonotype was seen more than once but under ten times. The chain recombines TRBV5-1 with TRBJ2-7, with D possibly matching TRBD1 (5 bases). V was trimmed by 4 bases and J by 3 bases, leaving 17 bases between them. This CDR3 is 15 amino acids long. Germline V gives CDR1 SGHRS, CDR2 YFSETQ. The CDR3 nucleotides are TGCGCCAGCAGCACCGACAGAAACGGCTGCTACGAGCAGTACTTC. This encodes CASSTDRNGCYEQYF.

This clonotype has only a few counts. This may come from a read error, since a much larger clone is one base off. The V and J genes are TRBV7-6 and TRBJ2-6; TRBD1 is a possible D gene (5 bases). The CDR3 totals 16 residues. Germline assignment: CDR1 SGHVS and CDR2 FNYEAQ. The CDR3 sequence is CASSSNPVTGANVRTF. The CDR3 DNA reads TGTGCCAGCAGCTCCAACCCGGTTACTGGGGCCAACGTCCGGACTTTC. The variable domain in full, completed from reference TRBV7-6 and TRBJ2-6, reads GAGVSQSPRYKVTKRGQDVALRCDPISGHVSLYWYRQALGQGPEFLTYFNYEAQQDKSGLPNDRFSAERPEGSISTLTIQRTEQRDSAMYRCASSSNPVTGANVRTFGAGSRLTVL.

In its sample, this clonotype was seen a few times. The chain recombines TRBV28 with TRBJ1-1; the D is unclear. The CDR3 runs to 12 residues. Trimming took 6 bases from V and 7 from J, leaving 12 bases between them. From germline, CDR1 is MDHEN and CDR2 SYDVKM. The CDR3 DNA follows: TGTGCCAGCAGATTCCGGGAGCGTGAAGCTTTCTTT. This sequence encodes CASRFREREAFF.

This rearrangement joins TRBV27 to TRBJ2-1; D unresolved. The CDR3 sequence is 13 residues long. The germline V and J ends were trimmed by 4 bases and 3 bases, with 7 bases remaining between them. The germline gives CDR1 MNHEY, CDR2 SMNVEV (reference sequence). CDR3 sequence: CASSSSLYNEQFF. The CDR3 nucleotides read TGTGCCAGCAGTTCTTCACTCTACAATGAGCAGTTCTTC.

This clonotype was picked up many times. The chain has TRBV7-2 and TRBJ2-7, with 7 positions matching TRBD1. Germline values: CDR1 SGHTA, CDR2 FQGNSA. The J segment lost 7 bases and the V segment lost 5 bases, leaving 14 bases of the junction unmatched. There are 15 residues in the CDR3. The CDR3 sequence is CASSPHRDSREEQYF. The CDR3 nucleotides read TGTGCCAGCAGCCCCCACCGGGACAGTCGAGAAGAGCAGTACTTC.

This clonotype was counted a few times. The J gene is TRBJ1-4, the V gene TRBV7-6; D remains unclear. CDR1 and CDR2 (germline): SGHVS, FNYEAQ. CDR3 size: 15 residues. The V end was cut by 5 bases, the J end by 4 bases, with 14 bases between. The CDR3 here is CASSARGGHNEKLFF. As DNA, the CDR3 is TGTGCCAGCAGCGCTAGAGGAGGGCATAATGAAAAACTGTTTTTT.

This clonotype was counted at least ten times. The chain carries TRBV7-2 and TRBJ2-3, with unresolved D. CDR3 length: 13 amino acids. Germline CDR1 SGHTA, CDR2 FQGNSA. Trimming stripped 0 bases from V and 5 bases from J, with 6 bases between. The CDR3 DNA reads TGTGCCAGCAGCTTAGCGGTGGGAGATACGCAGTATTTT. Encoded protein: CASSLAVGDTQYF.

CDR3 DNA sequence: TGTGCCAGCAGTTTAGTGCCAGGGACAGGAGATACGCAGTATTTT. It translates to CASSLVPGTGDTQYF. The chain has TRBV12-3 or TRBV12-4 and TRBJ2-3; 8 positions agree with TRBD1. V shed 1 base and J 5 bases; nucleotides not matched to a gene: 5. The CDR3 is made up of 15 amino acids.

On this clonotype itself: This may be a read error, as it is one base from a much larger clone. The rearrangement joins TRBV4-3 to TRBJ2-7, with TRBD1 matching 7 bases. V lost 2 bases to trimming and J lost 5 bases; unmatched junction nucleotides: 12. The germline gives CDR1 LGHNA, CDR2 YSLEER. The CDR3 spans 16 residues. The CDR3 sequence: CASSQSPQGTFDEQYF. The CDR3 nucleotides are TGCGCCAGCAGCCAAAGCCCACAGGGGACCTTCGACGAGCAGTACTTC.

The CDR3 nucleotides are TGTGCCAGCAGCTATTCACAGGCAACTAATGAAAAACTGTTTTTT. Protein sequence: CASSYSQATNEKLFF. This chain joins TRBV7-3 and TRBJ1-4, with a tentative D call TRBD1 (5 bases). V dropped 4 bases and J dropped 0 bases, with 9 bases sitting between them. Germline CDR1 SGHTA, CDR2 FQGTGA. The CDR3 loop spans 15 amino acids.

The V call is TRBV14, the J call TRBJ1-1; D perhaps matches TRBD1 (5 bases). In germline, CDR1 is SGHDN, CDR2 FVKESK. Trimming took 4 bases from V and 6 from J, leaving 21 bases between them. There are 16 residues in the CDR3. This CDR3 reads CASSPSREARGPEAFF. CDR3 sequence (DNA): TGTGCCAGCAGCCCGAGCCGGGAGGCGCGGGGCCCTGAAGCTTTCTTT.

Notes on this clonotype: The CDR3 carries no conserved terminal phenylalanine or tryptophan, so it likely arises from a read error. The chain carries TRBV12-3 or TRBV12-4 and TRBJ2-5; 10 nucleotides align to TRBD2. The J call may not be correct, given that the DNA end is closer to TRBJ2-7. CDR3 size: 14 residues. CDR3 residues: CASSRERGGYEQYC. CDR3 nucleotide sequence: TGTGCCAGCAGTAGGGAGCGGGGGGGATACGAGCAGTACTGC.

V is TRBV20-1 and J is TRBJ2-7; perhaps TRBD1 as D (5 bases). The V end was cut by 0 bases, the J end by 3 bases, with 15 bases between. CDR3 length: 15 residues. The germline V gene has CDR1 DFQATT and CDR2 SNEGSKA (reference sequence). The CDR3 protein is CSARDSPAGNYEQYF. CDR3 DNA sequence: TGCAGTGCTAGAGATTCCCCTGCAGGGAACTACGAGCAGTACTTC.

With regard to this clonotype: Given a much more abundant clone one base away, this may be a read error. The V gene is TRBV7-8, the J gene TRBJ2-1; D is tentatively TRBD1 or TRBD2 (5 bases each). V dropped 5 bases and J dropped 10 bases, with 18 bases sitting between them. From germline, CDR1 is SGHVS and CDR2 FQNEAQ. The CDR3 runs to 14 residues. The CDR3 sequence is CASSGGSGSYEQFF. Written as DNA, the CDR3 is TGTGCCAGCAGCGGGGGATCCGGCTCCTACGAGCAGTTCTTC.